These 27 T cell receptor beta chains came from one sample sequenced in a study of blood T cell repertoires in COVID-19. Repertoires were generated with immunoSEQ multiplex PCR, while TCRdb's copy carries only in-frame clones and drops some. The sample gives some 200,000 clones, roughly four fifths of which show up once; less than 6% is in the top ten. The sequenced sample was peripheral blood. These TCRs come from a woman between 70 and 85 years old with COVID-19, enrolled during active disease.

Here the CDR3 DNA reads TGTGCCAGCAGTGAAGGGAGGGGGCAGGGGTGGACCGGGGAGCTGTTTTTT. As protein: CASSEGRGQGWTGELFF. This chain connects TRBV6-1 to TRBJ2-2, with a weak D call TRBD1 (7 bases). V gave up 1 base and J gave up 5 bases, with 17 bases separating them. The CDR3 covers 17 residues. Germline loops: CDR1 MNHNS, CDR2 SASEGT.

This clone was picked up one time. This chain connects TRBV7-2 to TRBJ1-2; unclear D gene. This CDR3 has 14 residues. Germline V CDR1 and CDR2: SGHTA, FQGNSA. V was pared by 0 bases and J by 8 bases, with 13 bases between. This CDR3 reads CASSLAEGSGGYTF. The DNA for the CDR3 is TGTGCCAGCAGCTTAGCGGAGGGAAGCGGCGGCTACACCTTC.

The CDR3 DNA reads TGTGCCAGCAGCTTAGAGGGGCATAGCTCCTATAATTCACCCCTCCACTTT. Encoded protein: CASSLEGHSSYNSPLHF. This rearrangement joins TRBV7-8 to TRBJ1-6, with D perhaps TRBD1 (5 bases). V was shortened by 1 base and J by 0 bases, with 10 bases between the two germline ends. This CDR3 comprises 17 residues. Germline CDR1 and CDR2: SGHVS and FQNEAQ.

The chain's CDR3 is CASSYPGQGNNEQFF. DNA for the CDR3: TGTGCCAGCAGTTACCCGGGACAGGGGAACAATGAGCAGTTCTTC. V is TRBV28 and J is TRBJ2-1; TRBD1 matches at 10 bases. Germline lookup yields CDR1 MDHEN and CDR2 SYDVKM. With V trimmed by 4 bases and J by 5 bases, 5 bases remained unmatched. The CDR3 totals 15 residues. The full variable domain, its missing parts supplied by reference TRBV28 and TRBJ2-1, is DVKVTQSSRYLVKRTGEKVFLECVQDMDHENMFWYRQDPGLGLRLIYFSYDVKMKEKGDIPEGYSVSREKKERFSLILESASTNQTSMYLCASSYPGQGNNEQFFGPGTRLTVL.

J is TRBJ2-5 and V is TRBV18; TRBD1 might be the D (6 bases). Germline loops: CDR1 KGHSH, CDR2 LQKENI. The length of the CDR3 is 14 residues. Trimming took 3 bases from V and 5 from J, leaving 13 bases between them. The CDR3 sequence: CASSPLQGSETQYF. DNA for the CDR3: TGTGCCAGCTCACCCCTACAGGGAAGCGAGACCCAGTACTTC.

The rearrangement links TRBV18 to TRBJ1-1, with D maybe TRBD1 (5 bases). Germline CDR1 KGHSH, CDR2 LQKENI. V lost 1 base and J lost 2, with 14 bases in between. The CDR3 is 16 residues long. CDR3: CASSPQGGAFNTEAFF. The CDR3 region has the DNA TGTGCCAGCTCACCACAGGGAGGGGCCTTCAACACTGAAGCTTTCTTT.

This clone was counted once. The gene calls are TRBV5-1 and TRBJ2-7, with a tentative D call TRBD2 (5 bases). Germline V CDR1 and CDR2: SGHRS, YFSETQ. V was cut by 2 bases and J by 2 bases, with 8 bases left in between. There are 13 residues in the CDR3. The CDR3 sequence: CASSLEGPYEQYF. The CDR3 nucleotides are TGCGCCAGCAGCTTAGAGGGCCCCTACGAGCAGTACTTC.

The chain has TRBV7-8 and TRBJ2-4, with 14 bases lining up with TRBD2. The CDR3 runs to 17 residues. CDR1 SGHVS and CDR2 FQNEAQ come from the germline V gene. Unmatched junction bases numbered 5, after V lost 3 bases and J lost 4 bases. CDR3 in DNA: TGTGCCAGCAGCTTGGATGGGACTAGCGGGAGTAAAAACATTCAGTACTTC. Its translation is CASSLDGTSGSKNIQYF.

CDR3: CASSLLAERTEQYF. Here the CDR3 DNA reads TGTGCCAGCAGCTTACTAGCCGAGCGGACCGAGCAGTACTTC. V usage is TRBV7-2 and J usage is TRBJ2-7, with D possibly matching TRBD2 (5 bases). Deletions cut 2 bases from V and 6 bases from J, with 14 bases between. Germline values: CDR1 SGHTA, CDR2 FQGNSA. This CDR3 is built from 14 residues.

The V call is TRBV6-1, the J call TRBJ2-7, with 10 positions matching TRBD2. Germline V gives CDR1 MNHNS, CDR2 SASEGT. CDR3 length equals 16 residues. Germline trimming cut 2 bases from V and 12 bases from J; bases unmatched to any gene: 16. CDR3 sequence (DNA): TGTGCCAGCAGTGAAAGAGGGGGGCTAGCGGGAGATCCCCTGTACTTC. It specifies CASSERGGLAGDPLYF.

V is TRBV6-4 and J is TRBJ1-1, with D unclear. The V end was cut by 6 bases, the J end by 4 bases, with 15 bases between. The CDR3 runs to 14 residues. CDR1 is MRHNA and CDR2 is SNTAGT in the germline V gene. CDR3 sequence (DNA): TGTGCCAGCAGGGCAGTCGGGAGAAGCACTGAAGCTTTCTTT. Encoded protein: CASRAVGRSTEAFF.

This chain connects TRBV5-6 to TRBJ1-5; maybe TRBD1 (5 bases). V shed 5 bases and J shed 0 bases, with 21 bases lying between them. CDR3 length: 18 amino acids. The V gene's germline CDR1 is SGHDT and CDR2 YYEEEE. CDR3 nucleotides: TGTGCCAGCAGACTTTGGGAGGACACAACTTATAGCAATCAGCCCCAGCATTTT. Its translation is CASRLWEDTTYSNQPQHF.

The chain carries TRBV2 and TRBJ2-5; 9 bases align to TRBD1. CDR1 and CDR2 (germline): SNHLY, FYNNEI. The CDR3 sequence is 13 residues long. The V gene end was trimmed by 6 bases and the J gene end by 4 bases; junction bases not matched to a gene: 3. The DNA of the CDR3 is TGTGCCAGCAGAACAGGGGGCGTAGAGACCCAGTACTTC. Translation: CASRTGGVETQYF. Full variable domain (missing parts from reference TRBV2 and TRBJ2-5): EPEVTQTPSHQVTQMGQEVILRCVPISNHLYFYWYRQILGQKVEFLVSFYNNEISEKSEIFDDQFSVERPDGSNFTLKIRSTKLEDSAMYFCASRTGGVETQYFGPGTRLLVL.

The gene calls are TRBV3-1 (or the pseudogene TRBV3-2) and TRBJ2-7; 7 bases align to TRBD2. V was clipped by 4 bases and J by 3 bases; unmatched bases: 9. Germline CDR1 LGHDT, CDR2 YNNKEL (reference sequence). The CDR3 consists of 15 residues. The CDR3 DNA reads TGTGCCAGCAGCCCAAGTACGGGACTAAACTACGAGCAGTACTTC. Protein sequence: CASSPSTGLNYEQYF.

The chain has TRBV15 and TRBJ1-4; D is perhaps TRBD1 (6 bases). The CDR3 sequence is 12 residues long. Germline V lookup: CDR1 LNHNV, CDR2 YYDKDF (reference sequence). V dropped 8 bases and J dropped 4 bases, with 8 bases sitting between them. Here the CDR3 DNA reads TGTGCCACCGGACAGTTTAATGAAAAACTGTTTTTT. Residues: CATGQFNEKLFF.

The V gene is TRBV30, the J gene TRBJ1-2; D is ambiguous. The germline V and J ends were trimmed by 2 bases and 7 bases, with 17 bases remaining between them. In germline, CDR1 is GTSNPN, CDR2 SVGIG (reference sequence). This CDR3 is 14 amino acids long. Here the CDR3 DNA reads TGTGCCTGGAGTAGGCTGGTCGGAGTGTCTGGCTACACCTTC. Translated, it gives CAWSRLVGVSGYTF.

Comment on this clone: The sample carries other DNA sequences with the same CDR3. The chain joins TRBV5-1 to TRBJ1-2, with D unresolved. Germline lookup yields CDR1 SGHRS and CDR2 YFSETQ. The CDR3 is 13 amino acids. The germline V and J ends were trimmed by 4 bases and 3 bases, with 10 bases remaining between them. CDR3 protein: CASSPDGDYGYTF. The CDR3 DNA reads as TGCGCCAGCAGCCCTGACGGAGACTATGGCTACACCTTC.

The chain uses TRBV7-8 and TRBJ2-7, with D perhaps matching TRBD2 (6 bases). Trimming shortened V by 4 bases and J by 3 bases, and 19 bases separated the two germline ends. Germline V gene sequence: CDR1 SGHVS, CDR2 FQNEAQ. The CDR3 extends over 16 amino acids. The CDR3 sequence: CASSSPLSGQLYEQYF. CDR3 coding DNA: TGTGCCAGCAGCTCTCCCCTTAGCGGTCAGCTCTACGAGCAGTACTTC.

This chain links TRBV29-1 with TRBJ2-3, with 7 bases fitting TRBD1. The germline V gene encodes CDR1 SQVTM and CDR2 ANQGSEA. This CDR3 contains 13 residues. The J segment lost 2 bases and the V segment lost 4 bases, leaving 3 bases of the junction unmatched. The CDR3 loop reads CSVARGTTDTQYF. For the CDR3, the DNA is TGCAGCGTTGCCAGGGGGACCACAGATACGCAGTATTTT.

This chain connects TRBV5-1 to TRBJ1-6; 9 bases are a match to TRBD1. The CDR3 runs to 14 residues. From germline, CDR1 is SGHRS and CDR2 YFSETQ. Unmatched junction bases numbered 2, after V lost 3 bases and J lost 7 bases. In DNA form, the CDR3 reads TGCGCCAGCAGCTGGGGACAGGGAAATTCACCCCTCCACTTT. Residues: CASSWGQGNSPLHF.

This clone was picked up a small number of times. The chain joins TRBV28 to TRBJ1-2, with D perhaps TRBD1 (5 bases). The CDR3 extends over 12 amino acids. Between the trimmed V and J ends, which lost 6 bases and 3 bases, there was a span of 8 bases. Germline CDR1 MDHEN, CDR2 SYDVKM. CDR3 sequence reads: CASRGGDYGYTF. The CDR3 DNA reads as TGTGCCAGCAGGGGGGGAGACTATGGCTACACCTTC.

This clone was found a few times. The rearrangement joins TRBV28 to TRBJ2-3; TRBD2 matches at 9 bases. This CDR3 has 15 residues. The germline CDR1 and CDR2 sequences are MDHEN and SYDVKM. The V segment lost 2 bases and the J segment 4 bases; nucleotides outside the gene matches: 4. Here the CDR3 reads CASSLAGGRADTQYF. The CDR3 nucleotides are TGTGCCAGCAGTTTAGCGGGAGGGCGCGCAGATACGCAGTATTTT.

In DNA form, the CDR3 reads TGTGCCTGGGGGGGACTAGCGGGAGGGGTGAGTACGCAGTATTTT. Translated: CAWGGLAGGVSTQYF. The rearrangement uses TRBV30 and TRBJ2-3; 16 bases map to TRBD2. V dropped 5 bases and J dropped 8; count of bases not matched to a gene: 7. This CDR3 comprises 15 residues. Germline-derived CDR1 and CDR2 are GTSNPN and SVGIG (reference sequence).

The CDR3 is CASSRGSVDTIYF. In DNA, the CDR3 is TGTGCCAGCAGCCGAGGTTCGGTGGACACCATATATTTT. The V and J genes are TRBV3-1 (or the pseudogene TRBV3-2) and TRBJ1-3; D ambiguous. Germline-derived CDR1 and CDR2 are LGHDT and YNNKEL (reference sequence). V was shortened by 4 bases and J by 8 bases, with 12 bases between the two germline ends. The CDR3 totals 13 residues.

This chain uses TRBV6-6 with TRBJ1-2; weak D call: TRBD1 (6 bases). This CDR3 has 13 residues. The V and J ends lost 4 bases and 4 bases respectively, with 10 bases between them. Germline CDR1 and CDR2: MNHNY and SVGAGI (reference sequence). CDR3: CASSFTGTYGYTF. Here the CDR3 DNA reads TGTGCCAGCAGTTTCACAGGGACCTATGGCTACACCTTC.

The chain is built from TRBV18 and TRBJ1-3, with D perhaps TRBD1 (5 bases). The germline V gene has CDR1 KGHSH and CDR2 LQKENI. V was clipped by 2 bases and J by 4 bases, with 21 bases between them. The CDR3 length is 18 residues. The CDR3 DNA reads TGTGCCAGCTCACCATTCCGGGACGTAGAGGGAGGAGGAAACACCATATATTTT. Translation: CASSPFRDVEGGGNTIYF. Combining the CDR3 with reference TRBV18 and TRBJ1-3 gives the whole variable domain NAGVMQNPRHLVRRRGQEARLRCSPMKGHSHVYWYRQLPEEGLKFMVYLQKENIIDESGMPKERFSAEFPKEGPSILRIQQVVRGDSAAYFCASSPFRDVEGGGNTIYFGEGSWLTVV.

In this sample, this clone turned up once. V and J are TRBV24-1 and TRBJ2-3; TRBD2 aligns across 8 bases. After removal of 0 bases from V and 1 base from J, the junction contained 2 bases not matched to a gene. The CDR3 is 16 residues long. The V gene's germline CDR1 is KGHDR and CDR2 SFDVKD. CDR3 nucleotides: TGTGCCACCAGTGATTTGCTAGCGGGTGGCACAGATACGCAGTATTTT. Its translation is CATSDLLAGGTDTQYF.